The rows below give T cell receptor beta chains drawn from one sample of a study of beta chain features in type 1 diabetes. Sequenced by immunoSEQ multiplex PCR; TCRdb stores in-frame clones only, minus some. Among 150,000 to 200,000 clones listed, under 9.5% were seen once. Sequenced input: central memory CD4+ T cells from blood. Every receptor here comes from a man younger than 35 with type 1 diabetes. The CDR3 runs from the conserved cysteine through the conserved F or W. D genes are given only for firm matches. Size is omitted from some rows. Given values are once, few, many or a class for expanded clones.

V gene: TRBV4-2
J gene: TRBJ2-5
D gene: NA
clone size: few
CDR3 protein: CASSQGFGRGTGETQYF
CDR3 DNA: TGTGCCAGCAGCCAAGGTTTTGGGAGGGGGACGGGAGAGACCCAGTACTTC

V gene: TRBV6-5
J gene: TRBJ2-2
D gene: TRBD2
clone size: NA
CDR3 protein: CASSWGGNTGELFF
CDR3 DNA: TGTGCCAGCAGTTGGGGGGGAAACACCGGGGAGCTGTTTTTT

V gene: TRBV27
J gene: TRBJ1-2
D gene: NA
clone size: NA
CDR3 protein: CASSGSLGALNYGYTF
CDR3 DNA: TGTGCCAGCAGTGGGTCGCTAGGGGCACTTAACTATGGCTACACCTTC

V gene: TRBV7-2
J gene: TRBJ1-6
D gene: NA
clone size: many
CDR3 protein: CATTIGGSSWDSPLHF
CDR3 DNA: TGTGCCACCACAATAGGGGGATCTTCTTGGGATTCACCCCTCCACTTT

V gene: TRBV28
J gene: TRBJ2-1
D gene: NA
clone size: few
CDR3 protein: CASSQRGIYNEQFF
CDR3 DNA: TGTGCCAGCAGCCAAAGGGGAATCTACAATGAGCAGTTCTTC

V gene: TRBV6-5
J gene: TRBJ1-2
D gene: NA
clone size: few
CDR3 protein: CASRSANYGYTF
CDR3 DNA: TGTGCCAGCAGATCGGCTAACTATGGCTACACCTTC

V gene: TRBV29-1
J gene: TRBJ2-3
D gene: NA
clone size: many
CDR3 protein: CSEGTSTDTQYF
CDR3 DNA: TGCAGCGAGGGGACTAGCACAGATACGCAGTATTTT

V gene: TRBV27
J gene: TRBJ2-7
D gene: TRBD2
clone size: few
CDR3 protein: CASSLTGAGGFYEQYF
CDR3 DNA: TGTGCCAGCAGTTTAACAGGTGCGGGGGGCTTCTACGAGCAGTACTTC

V gene: TRBV5-6
J gene: TRBJ1-1
D gene: NA
clone size: few
CDR3 protein: CASTTWSLRWAEAFF
CDR3 DNA: TGTGCCAGCACAACATGGAGCCTACGCTGGGCTGAAGCTTTCTTT

V gene: TRBV6-5
J gene: TRBJ2-5
D gene: TRBD2
clone size: NA
CDR3 protein: CASSQTSPETQYF
CDR3 DNA: TGTGCCAGCAGTCAGACTAGCCCAGAGACCCAGTACTTC

V gene: TRBV7-8
J gene: TRBJ2-7
D gene: NA
clone size: many
CDR3 protein: CASSLSASSYEQYF
CDR3 DNA: TGTGCCAGCAGCTTGTCTGCTAGCTCCTACGAGCAGTACTTC

V gene: TRBV19
J gene: TRBJ2-7
D gene: NA
clone size: NA
CDR3 protein: CASSSGTRSSYEQYF
CDR3 DNA: TGTGCCAGTAGCTCCGGGACAAGGAGCTCCTACGAGCAGTACTTC

V gene: TRBV2
J gene: TRBJ1-5
D gene: NA
clone size: NA
CDR3 protein: CASSVEQGSNQPQHF
CDR3 DNA: TGTGCCAGCAGTGTGGAACAGGGCAGCAATCAGCCCCAGCATTTT

V gene: TRBV5-1
J gene: TRBJ1-1
D gene: NA
clone size: NA
CDR3 protein: CASSFQTMNTEAFF
CDR3 DNA: TGCGCCAGCAGCTTTCAAACAATGAACACTGAAGCTTTCTTT

V gene: TRBV11-3
J gene: TRBJ2-5
D gene: NA
clone size: NA
CDR3 protein: CASSPGGTWETQYF
CDR3 DNA: TGTGCCAGCAGCCCCGGAGGGACCTGGGAGACCCAGTACTTC

V gene: TRBV19
J gene: TRBJ2-5
D gene: NA
clone size: NA
CDR3 protein: CASSARGETQYF
CDR3 DNA: TGTGCCAGTAGTGCCAGGGGAGAGACCCAGTACTTC

V gene: TRBV29-1
J gene: TRBJ1-1
D gene: NA
clone size: NA
CDR3 protein: CSVRTDMNTEAFF
CDR3 DNA: TGCAGCGTTAGGACAGACATGAACACTGAAGCTTTCTTT

V gene: TRBV27
J gene: TRBJ2-1
D gene: NA
clone size: NA
CDR3 protein: CASSLKAGGNNEQFF
CDR3 DNA: TGTGCCAGCAGTTTAAAGGCAGGGGGGAACAATGAGCAGTTCTTC

V gene: TRBV14
J gene: TRBJ1-1
D gene: NA
clone size: NA
CDR3 protein: CASSRQQVGEAFF
CDR3 DNA: TGTGCCAGCAGCCGGCAGCAGGTGGGTGAAGCTTTCTTT

V gene: TRBV30
J gene: TRBJ1-2
D gene: NA
clone size: few
CDR3 protein: CACRAYGYTF
CDR3 DNA: TGTGCCTGCAGGGCCTATGGCTACACCTTC

V gene: TRBV4-1
J gene: TRBJ2-5
D gene: NA
clone size: few
CDR3 protein: CASSQAGGSRRQETQYF
CDR3 DNA: TGCGCCAGCAGCCAAGCGGGTGGAAGTAGGAGGCAAGAGACCCAGTACTTC

V gene: TRBV6-4
J gene: TRBJ1-5
D gene: TRBD1
clone size: NA
CDR3 protein: CAIPGQGNLRRNQPQHF
CDR3 DNA: TGTGCCATCCCGGGACAGGGTAACCTACGGAGGAATCAGCCCCAGCATTTT

V gene: TRBV4-3
J gene: TRBJ2-7
D gene: NA
clone size: NA
CDR3 protein: CASSRDPQALGEQYF
CDR3 DNA: TGCGCCAGCAGCCGCGATCCACAGGCGTTGGGCGAGCAGTACTTC

V gene: TRBV9
J gene: TRBJ1-2
D gene: TRBD1
clone size: NA
CDR3 protein: CASSARQGPTYGYTF
CDR3 DNA: TGTGCCAGCAGCGCCAGACAGGGACCCACCTATGGCTACACCTTC

V gene: TRBV2
J gene: TRBJ2-5
D gene: TRBD2
clone size: few
CDR3 protein: CASSEVAGVETQYF
CDR3 DNA: TGTGCCAGCAGTGAGGTAGCGGGAGTTGAGACCCAGTACTTC

V gene: TRBV5-1
J gene: TRBJ1-4
D gene: NA
clone size: NA
CDR3 protein: CASRGLEGEKLFF
CDR3 DNA: TGCGCCAGCAGAGGCCTCGAGGGTGAAAAACTGTTTTTT

V gene: TRBV28
J gene: TRBJ2-3
D gene: NA
clone size: NA
CDR3 protein: CASSLSTGTQYF
CDR3 DNA: TGTGCCAGCAGTCTTAGTACGGGTACGCAGTATTTT

V gene: TRBV5-1
J gene: TRBJ2-5
D gene: NA
clone size: NA
CDR3 protein: CASSSPSRGQETQYF
CDR3 DNA: TGCGCCAGCAGCTCCCCGTCAAGAGGGCAAGAGACCCAGTACTTC

V gene: TRBV5-1
J gene: TRBJ2-5
D gene: TRBD2
clone size: NA
CDR3 protein: CASSLGPSGALQETQYF
CDR3 DNA: TGCGCCAGCAGCTTGGGGCCCAGCGGGGCGCTTCAAGAGACCCAGTACTTC